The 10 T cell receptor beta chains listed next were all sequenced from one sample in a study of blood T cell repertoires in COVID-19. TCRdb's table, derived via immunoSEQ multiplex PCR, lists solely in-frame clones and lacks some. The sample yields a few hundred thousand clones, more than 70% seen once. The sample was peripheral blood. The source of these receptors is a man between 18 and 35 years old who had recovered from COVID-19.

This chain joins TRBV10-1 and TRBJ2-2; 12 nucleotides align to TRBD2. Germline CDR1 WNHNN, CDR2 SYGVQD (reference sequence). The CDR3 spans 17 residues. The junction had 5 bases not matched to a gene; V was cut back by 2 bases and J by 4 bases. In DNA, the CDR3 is TGCGCCAGCAGTGAGGGACTAGCGGGACGTGTCACCGGGGAGCTGTTTTTT. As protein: CASSEGLAGRVTGELFF.

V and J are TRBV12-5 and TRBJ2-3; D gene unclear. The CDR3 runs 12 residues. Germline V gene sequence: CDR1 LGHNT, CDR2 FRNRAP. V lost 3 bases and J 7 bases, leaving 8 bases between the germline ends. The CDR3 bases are TGTGCTAGTGGTTTCTCAGAACATACGCAGTATTTT. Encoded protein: CASGFSEHTQYF.

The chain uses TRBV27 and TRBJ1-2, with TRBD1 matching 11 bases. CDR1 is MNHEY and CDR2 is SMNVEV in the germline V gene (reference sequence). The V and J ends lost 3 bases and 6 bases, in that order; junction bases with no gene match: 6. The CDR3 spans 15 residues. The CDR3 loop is CASSFSGTGGNGYTF. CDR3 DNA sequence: TGTGCCAGCAGTTTTTCGGGGACAGGGGGGAATGGCTACACCTTC.

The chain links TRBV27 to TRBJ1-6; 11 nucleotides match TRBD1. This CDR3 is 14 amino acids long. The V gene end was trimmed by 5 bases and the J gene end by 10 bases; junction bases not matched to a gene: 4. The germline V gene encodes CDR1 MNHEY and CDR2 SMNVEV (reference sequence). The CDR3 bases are TGTGCCAGCAGTCCGGACAGGGGGCAATCACCCCTCCACTTT. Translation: CASSPDRGQSPLHF.

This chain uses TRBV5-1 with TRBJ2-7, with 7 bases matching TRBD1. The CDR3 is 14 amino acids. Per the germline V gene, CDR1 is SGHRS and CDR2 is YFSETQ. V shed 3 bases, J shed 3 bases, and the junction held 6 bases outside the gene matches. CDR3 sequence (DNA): TGCGCCAGCAGCTCGACAGGGACCCACTACGAGCAGTACTTC. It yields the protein CASSSTGTHYEQYF.

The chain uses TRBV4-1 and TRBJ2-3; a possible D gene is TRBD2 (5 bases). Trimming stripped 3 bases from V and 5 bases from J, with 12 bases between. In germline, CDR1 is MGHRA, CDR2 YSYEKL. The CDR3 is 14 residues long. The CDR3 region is CASSQGSSVDTQYF. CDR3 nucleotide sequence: TGCGCCAGCAGCCAGGGTAGTAGCGTAGATACGCAGTATTTT.

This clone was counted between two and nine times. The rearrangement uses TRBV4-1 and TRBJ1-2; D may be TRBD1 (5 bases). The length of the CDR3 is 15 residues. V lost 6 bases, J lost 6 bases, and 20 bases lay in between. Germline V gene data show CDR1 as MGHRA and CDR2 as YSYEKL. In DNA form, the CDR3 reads TGCGCCAGCAGTCCGGGGGAGGGGAGGATGGATGGCTACACCTTC. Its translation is CASSPGEGRMDGYTF.

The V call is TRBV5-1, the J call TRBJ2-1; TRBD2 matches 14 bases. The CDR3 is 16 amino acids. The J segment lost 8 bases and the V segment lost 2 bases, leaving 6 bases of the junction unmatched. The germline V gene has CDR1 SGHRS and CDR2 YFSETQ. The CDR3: CASSLWGLAGVDEQFF. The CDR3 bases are TGCGCCAGCAGCTTATGGGGACTAGCGGGAGTAGATGAGCAGTTCTTC.

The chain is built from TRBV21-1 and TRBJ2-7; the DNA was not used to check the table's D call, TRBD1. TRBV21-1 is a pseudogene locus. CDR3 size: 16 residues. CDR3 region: CASSPPNGQGINEQYF. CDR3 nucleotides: TGTGCCAGCAGCCCCCCCAACGGGCAGGGGATCAACGAGCAGTACTTC.

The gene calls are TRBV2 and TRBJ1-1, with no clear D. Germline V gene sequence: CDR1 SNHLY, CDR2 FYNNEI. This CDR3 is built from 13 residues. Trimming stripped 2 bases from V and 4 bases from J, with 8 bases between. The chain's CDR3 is CASSETQFTEAFF. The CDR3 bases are TGTGCCAGCAGTGAAACACAGTTCACTGAAGCTTTCTTT.